This passage covers 18 T cell receptor beta chains from one sample sequenced in a study of CD8+CD57+ T cells in acquired aplastic anemia (dated by TCRdb to the late 2010s). Sequenced on an Illumina HiSeq 2000. Genomic DNA served as template for TCR beta VDJ combination and CDR3 sequence profiling. TCRdb handled the public reads itself, with Q25 trimming in fastp and clone calling in MiXCR, and kept productive beta chains. Entries are consolidated by CDR3 protein sequence, retaining the most common genes and DNA. The sample data list 350,000 to 450,000 distinct CDR3 sequences, and about two thirds of these were observed just once. In total, the top ten clones hold under 4.5% of the sample. Material for sequencing was sorted CD4+, CD8+, or CD8+CD57+ T cells (not recorded which) from PBMCs. All receptors come from a human donor in good health, serving as a control.

The rearrangement links TRBV7-9 to TRBJ1-1; D is ambiguous. The CDR3 extends over 14 amino acids. Germline CDR1 reads SEHNR; CDR2 reads FQNEAQ (reference sequence). V was pared by 2 bases and J by 6 bases, with 13 bases between. CDR3 DNA: TGTGCCAGCAGCTTATTGCGTCCAAGCGCTGAAGCTTTCTTT. Translated, it gives CASSLLRPSAEAFF.

This clonotype was seen many times. The genes are TRBV5-6 and TRBJ2-7, with 10 bases identical to TRBD2. The CDR3 runs 17 residues. V lost 2 bases and J lost 0; bases outside the gene matches: 8. Germline CDR1 and CDR2: SGHDT and YYEEEE. Written as DNA, the CDR3 is TGTGCCAGCAGCTTACTAGCGGGGAGACAGTCCTCCTACGAGCAGTACTTC. This translates into CASSLLAGRQSSYEQYF. Using reference TRBV5-6 and TRBJ2-7 for the parts outside the CDR3, the full variable domain is DAGVTQSPTHLIKTRGQQVTLRCSPKSGHDTVSWYQQALGQGPQFIFQYYEEEERQRGNFPDRFSGHQFPNYSSELNVNALLLGDSALYLCASSLLAGRQSSYEQYFGPGTRLTVT.

This clonotype has ten or more counts. The CDR3 coding sequence is TGTGCCAGCAGCTCCCGACAGGGCTCTGGAAACACCATATATTTT. Translating gives CASSSRQGSGNTIYF. V gene TRBV7-2 combines with J gene TRBJ1-3; 7 nucleotides agree with TRBD1. The germline CDR1 and CDR2 sequences are SGHTA and FQGNSA. With 4 bases clipped from V and 0 bases from J, the junction kept 3 bases outside the gene matches. This CDR3 spans 15 amino acids.

CDR3 in DNA: TGCGCCAGCAGTGAAGGGACAGGGATTAATTCACCCCTCCACTTT. Translated: CASSEGTGINSPLHF. The chain recombines TRBV5-1 with TRBJ1-6; TRBD1 matches 9 bases. V was clipped by 5 bases and J by 6 bases; unmatched bases: 6. The V gene's germline CDR1 is SGHRS and CDR2 YFSETQ. This CDR3 spans 15 amino acids.

This clonotype was recorded at least ten times. The rearrangement links TRBV19 to TRBJ1-1; TRBD1 aligns across 7 bases. Trimming took 3 bases from V and 4 from J; bases not matched to a gene: 8. The length of the CDR3 is 15 residues. Germline lookup yields CDR1 LNHDA and CDR2 SQIVND (reference sequence). The CDR3 region is CASSMTGRGSTEAFF. CDR3 bases: TGTGCCAGTAGTATGACAGGGAGGGGAAGCACTGAAGCTTTCTTT.

This clonotype was seen at least ten times. The rearrangement links TRBV7-2 to TRBJ2-1; D is unclear. The CDR3 totals 11 residues. With 5 bases removed from V and 2 bases from J, the gap between germline ends came to 1 base. Looked up from germline, CDR1 is SGHTA and CDR2 is FQGNSA. The CDR3 region is CASSPYNEQFF. The DNA of the CDR3 is TGTGCCAGCAGCCCCTACAATGAGCAGTTCTTC.

The chain is built from TRBV15 and TRBJ1-5; D gene ambiguous. Germline assignment: CDR1 LNHNV and CDR2 YYDKDF (reference sequence). Between the trimmed V and J ends, which lost 0 bases and 0 bases, there was a span of 9 bases. The CDR3 length is 16 residues. The CDR3 loop reads CATSREGGNSNQPQHF. The CDR3 DNA follows: TGTGCCACCAGCAGAGAGGGCGGAAATAGCAATCAGCCCCAGCATTTT.

A remark on this clonotype: One base away lies a much larger clone, so this may be a sequencing read error. The CDR3 does not close with the conserved phenylalanine or tryptophan, likely indicating a read error. This chain connects TRBV10-3 to TRBJ2-7, with 8 bases fitting TRBD2. Germline assignment: CDR1 ENHRY and CDR2 SYGVKD. This CDR3 has 13 amino acids. DNA for the CDR3: TGTGCCAGCAGTCGGGGGGGGAGTTCCGAGCAGTACTCC. It yields the protein CASSRGGSSEQYS.

This clonotype was counted ten times or more. The rearrangement uses TRBV6-1 and TRBJ1-2; D unclear. The ends were cut back, 4 bases at V and 6 bases at J, with 9 bases in the middle. The CDR3 is 12 amino acids. CDR1 and CDR2 from the germline V gene are MNHNS and SASEGT. CDR3 sequence: CASSGWRDGYTF. CDR3 nucleotide sequence: TGTGCCAGCAGTGGTTGGCGGGATGGCTACACCTTC.

The gene calls are TRBV9 and TRBJ2-1; a possible D gene is TRBD1 (6 bases). The length of the CDR3 is 14 residues. CDR1 and CDR2 (germline): SGDLS, YYNGEE. V was clipped by 0 bases and J by 11 bases, with 15 bases between them. Here the CDR3 reads CASSVVGQFAQQFF. In nucleotides, the CDR3 is TGTGCCAGCAGCGTAGTAGGACAGTTCGCTCAGCAGTTCTTC.

There are many counts of this clonotype. J is TRBJ1-5 and V is TRBV6-1; D is uncertain. The CDR3 totals 15 residues. CDR1 is MNHNS and CDR2 is SASEGT in the germline V gene. V was trimmed by 0 bases and J by 6 bases, leaving 12 bases between them. This CDR3 reads CASSEAFSEGQPQHF. As DNA, the CDR3 is TGTGCCAGCAGTGAAGCCTTCTCGGAGGGTCAGCCCCAGCATTTT.

This clonotype was found many times. The chain links TRBV5-1 to TRBJ1-1; TRBD1 matches at 7 bases. The CDR3 extends over 16 amino acids. The trim removed 3 bases at V and 1 base at J, leaving 9 bases unmatched. In germline, CDR1 is SGHRS, CDR2 YFSETQ. The CDR3 protein is CASSSARSGGNTEAFF. The CDR3 DNA reads as TGCGCCAGCAGCTCGGCCAGGTCAGGGGGGAACACTGAAGCTTTCTTT.

Details on this clonotype: Since no conserved phenylalanine or tryptophan closes the CDR3, a read error is the likely cause. No DNA is shown, since the ends of the CDR3 on it are uncertain; the CDR3 is the one TCRdb lists. This sequence joins TRBV10-3 and TRBJ1-2; TRBD1, as called in the table, went unchecked against the DNA. Per the germline V gene, CDR1 is ENHRY and CDR2 is SYGVKD. 14 amino acids form the CDR3, both terminal residues included. CDR3 sequence reads: CAISETEGNYCGYT.

Concerning this clonotype itself: Without the conserved terminal phenylalanine or tryptophan, this CDR3 likely stems from a read error. The DNA is omitted, as the CDR3 cannot be located on it reliably, and the CDR3 follows TCRdb's listing. This chain joins TRBV7-7 and TRBJ2-3; TRBD2 is the table's D call, not checked against the DNA. The CDR3 contains 13 residues when both ends are counted. Germline V gene lookup returns CDR1 SSHAT and CDR2 FNYEAQ (reference sequence). The CDR3: CASSAIGATGEQY.

Remarks on this clonotype: A read error may produce the germline difference seen at one junction end. The chain couples TRBV9 to TRBJ2-7; D call uncertain. Looked up from germline, CDR1 is SGDLS and CDR2 is YYNGEE. This CDR3 is built from 15 residues. The CDR3 region is CATSSDFWSSYRQYF. The CDR3 region has the DNA TGTGCCACCAGCAGTGACTTTTGGTCCTCCTACAGGCAGTACTTC.

This clonotype has a count of ten or more. This rearrangement joins TRBV6-6 to TRBJ1-5; the D is unclear. Germline CDR1 is MNHNY and CDR2 is SVGAGI (reference sequence). V lost 2 bases and J lost 4, with 9 bases in between. CDR3 length: 14 residues. The DNA of the CDR3 is TGTGCCAGCAGTTACCTCCTGTATAATCAGCCCCAGCATTTT. This codes for CASSYLLYNQPQHF.

This chain links TRBV20-1 with TRBJ1-1; 8 positions agree with TRBD1. Germline assignment: CDR1 DFQATT and CDR2 SNEGSKA (reference sequence). The CDR3 is 13 amino acids. V trimming: 6 bases; J trimming: 8 bases; junction bases outside the gene matches: 11. The CDR3 DNA is TGCAGTGCAGGGACAGGATTCAATGGGGAAGCTTTCTTT. Its translation: CSAGTGFNGEAFF.

The rearrangement links TRBV4-3 to TRBJ2-1; the match to TRBD2 covers 7 bases. With 7 bases clipped from V and 7 bases from J, the junction kept 13 bases outside the gene matches. Germline assignment: CDR1 LGHNA and CDR2 YSLEER. The CDR3 is 15 residues long. CDR3 nucleotides: TGCGCCAGCAACCTGGGGCTCGGCGGGGGTAATGAGCAGTTCTTC. Its translation is CASNLGLGGGNEQFF.